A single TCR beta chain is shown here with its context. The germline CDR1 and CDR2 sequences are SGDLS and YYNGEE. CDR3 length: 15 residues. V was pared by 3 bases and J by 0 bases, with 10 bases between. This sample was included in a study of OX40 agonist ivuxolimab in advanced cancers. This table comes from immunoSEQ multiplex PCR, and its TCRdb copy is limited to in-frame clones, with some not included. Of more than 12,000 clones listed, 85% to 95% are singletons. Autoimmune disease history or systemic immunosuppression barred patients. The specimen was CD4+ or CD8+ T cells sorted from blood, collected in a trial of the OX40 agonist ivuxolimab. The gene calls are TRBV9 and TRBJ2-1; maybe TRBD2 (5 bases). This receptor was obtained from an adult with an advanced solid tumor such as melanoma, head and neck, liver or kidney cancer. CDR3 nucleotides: TGTGCCAGCAGCGCCAGCGGAAGCTCCTACAATGAGCAGTTCTTC. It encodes CASSASGSSYNEQFF.